The T cell receptor (beta chain) described here comes from a study of blood T cell repertoires in COVID-19. Authors' processing steps: How many nucleated cells were present was estimated from reference gene primer amplification. This table comes from immunoSEQ multiplex PCR, and its TCRdb copy is limited to in-frame clones, with some not included. The DNA gave D and trimming, while V, J and clone size come from that table. Of 140,000 to 150,000 clones in the sample, approximately 80% were seen once. Germline CDR1 and CDR2: GTSNPN and SVGIG (reference sequence). The CDR3 runs to 13 residues. V lost 4 bases, J lost 4 bases, and 13 bases lay in between.

The material sequenced was peripheral blood. V gene TRBV30 combines with J gene TRBJ1-2; D is possibly TRBD1 (6 bases). This receptor was taken from a man in his sixties with active or convalescent COVID-19. For the CDR3, the DNA is TGTGCCTGGACCATACAGGGAGCCTATGGCTACACCTTC. It translates to CAWTIQGAYGYTF.